This record covers a single T cell receptor (beta chain). Its antigen is as yet unknown. The data stem from a study of T cells in Graves' hyperthyroidism and ophthalmopathy. Absent ophthalmopathy progression within 18 months defined stable Graves' hyperthyroidism. Pregnant or lactating patients were excluded, as were those with uncontrolled infection or other autoimmune disease. TCR beta CDR3 regions were amplified from RNA. First-round RT-PCR of the TCR CDR3 relied on the HTBI primer set. TCRdb re-called the multiplex PCR reads with MiXCR, one entry per CDR3 protein. The sample records about 590,000 distinct CDR3 sequences, 15% to 17% being singletons. The CDR3 is made up of 14 amino acids. V lost 0 bases and J 11 bases, leaving 16 bases between the germline ends. Looked up from germline, CDR1 is MNHNY and CDR2 is SVGAGI (reference sequence). Whole-study results and caveats: A model using 13 V-J features told ophthalmopathy apart from stable hyperthyroidism. Most thyroid clonotypes expanded above 0.001 appeared in blood too.

This TCR was recovered from a woman under 40 with Graves' hyperthyroidism. The sample consisted of blood. The chain employs TRBV6-6 and TRBJ1-1; D remains unclear. The CDR3 DNA is TGTGCCAGCAGTTACTCCAATGGCGGTACAGTTGCTTTCTTT. It is translated as CASSYSNGGTVAFF.